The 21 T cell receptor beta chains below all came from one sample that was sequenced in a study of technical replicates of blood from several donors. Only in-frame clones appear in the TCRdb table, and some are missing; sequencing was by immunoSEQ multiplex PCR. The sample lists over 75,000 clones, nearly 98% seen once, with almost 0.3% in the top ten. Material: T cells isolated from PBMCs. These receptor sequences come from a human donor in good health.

CDR3 coding DNA: TGTGCCAGCAGCTCAACACTCGGAACTAGACAGGGAGAGACCCAGTACTTC. Protein: CASSSTLGTRQGETQYF. The chain employs TRBV7-9 and TRBJ2-5; 7 bases match TRBD1. The CDR3 loop spans 17 amino acids. Germline V gene lookup returns CDR1 SEHNR and CDR2 FQNEAQ (reference sequence). With V trimmed by 4 bases and J by 4 bases, 15 bases remained unmatched.

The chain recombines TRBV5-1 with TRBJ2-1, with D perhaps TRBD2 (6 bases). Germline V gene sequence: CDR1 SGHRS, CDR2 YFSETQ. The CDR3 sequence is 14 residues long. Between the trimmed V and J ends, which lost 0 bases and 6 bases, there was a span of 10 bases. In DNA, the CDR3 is TGCGCCAGCAGCTTGGATGCGGGGTTCAATGAGCAGTTCTTC. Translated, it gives CASSLDAGFNEQFF.

This CDR3 reads CASSFLTGEAFF. The CDR3 nucleotides are TGTGCCAGCAGTTTCCTCACTGGTGAAGCTTTCTTT. This chain connects TRBV28 to TRBJ1-1; no clear D. Germline V gene sequence: CDR1 MDHEN, CDR2 SYDVKM. V lost 3 bases and J 7 bases, leaving 9 bases between the germline ends. The CDR3 totals 12 residues.

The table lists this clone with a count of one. The chain's CDR3 is CASTSDTYSNQPQHF. CDR3 nucleotides: TGTGCCAGCACCTCGGACACGTATAGCAATCAGCCCCAGCATTTT. This sequence joins TRBV28 and TRBJ1-5; weak D call: TRBD1 (5 bases). The CDR3 length is 15 residues. Trimming took off 7 bases at V and 0 bases at J, with 13 bases between the two ends. Germline V gene sequence: CDR1 MDHEN, CDR2 SYDVKM.

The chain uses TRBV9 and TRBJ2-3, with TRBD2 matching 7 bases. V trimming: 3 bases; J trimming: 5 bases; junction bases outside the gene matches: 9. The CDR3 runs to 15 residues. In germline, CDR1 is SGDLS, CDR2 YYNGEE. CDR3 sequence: CASSARTRARDTQYF. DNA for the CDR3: TGTGCCAGCAGCGCCCGGACTAGGGCTAGAGATACGCAGTATTTT.

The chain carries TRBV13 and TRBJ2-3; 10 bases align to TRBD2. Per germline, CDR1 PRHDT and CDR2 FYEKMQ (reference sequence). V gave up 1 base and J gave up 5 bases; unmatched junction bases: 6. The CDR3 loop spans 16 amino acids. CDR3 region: CASSLEREGRGDTQYF. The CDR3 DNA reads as TGTGCCAGCAGCTTAGAGCGGGAGGGCCGGGGAGATACGCAGTATTTT.

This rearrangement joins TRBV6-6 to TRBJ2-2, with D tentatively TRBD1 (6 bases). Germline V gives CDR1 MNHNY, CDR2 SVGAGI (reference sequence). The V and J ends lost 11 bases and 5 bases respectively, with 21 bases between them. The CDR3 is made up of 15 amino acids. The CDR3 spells CAAAQGRVGTGELFF. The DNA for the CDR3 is TGTGCCGCGGCCCAGGGGCGGGTGGGAACCGGGGAGCTGTTTTTT.

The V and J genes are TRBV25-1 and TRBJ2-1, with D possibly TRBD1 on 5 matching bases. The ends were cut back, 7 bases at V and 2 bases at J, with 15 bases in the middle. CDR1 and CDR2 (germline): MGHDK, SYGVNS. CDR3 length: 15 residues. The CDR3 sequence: CASTVGAGTYNEQFF. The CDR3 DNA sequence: TGTGCCAGCACCGTGGGTGCAGGGACCTACAATGAGCAGTTCTTC.

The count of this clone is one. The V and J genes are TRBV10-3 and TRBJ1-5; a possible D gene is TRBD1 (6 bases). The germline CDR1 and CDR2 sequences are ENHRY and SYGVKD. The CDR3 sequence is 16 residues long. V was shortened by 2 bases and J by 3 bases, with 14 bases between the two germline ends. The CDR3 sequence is CAISEGRGGLNQPQHF. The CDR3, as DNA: TGTGCCATCAGTGAGGGTAGGGGGGGGCTCAATCAGCCCCAGCATTTT.

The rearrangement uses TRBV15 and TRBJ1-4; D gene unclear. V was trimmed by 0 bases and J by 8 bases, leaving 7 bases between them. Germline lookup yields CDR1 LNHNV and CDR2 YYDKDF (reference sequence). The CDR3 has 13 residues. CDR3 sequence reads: CATSRELAEKLFF. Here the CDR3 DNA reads TGTGCCACCAGCAGAGAATTGGCCGAAAAACTGTTTTTT. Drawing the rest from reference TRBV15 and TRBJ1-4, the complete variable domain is DAMVIQNPRYQVTQFGKPVTLSCSQTLNHNVMYWYQQKSSQAPKLLFHYYDKDFNNEADTPDNFQSRRPNTSFCFLDIRSPGLGDTAMYLCATSRELAEKLFFGSGTQLSVL.

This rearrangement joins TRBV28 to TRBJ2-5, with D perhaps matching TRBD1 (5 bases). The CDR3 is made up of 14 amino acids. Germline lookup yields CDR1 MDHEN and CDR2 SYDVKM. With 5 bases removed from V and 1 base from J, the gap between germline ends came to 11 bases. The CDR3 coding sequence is TGTGCCAGCAGTCCGACAGACCGCCAAGAGACCCAGTACTTC. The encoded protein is CASSPTDRQETQYF.

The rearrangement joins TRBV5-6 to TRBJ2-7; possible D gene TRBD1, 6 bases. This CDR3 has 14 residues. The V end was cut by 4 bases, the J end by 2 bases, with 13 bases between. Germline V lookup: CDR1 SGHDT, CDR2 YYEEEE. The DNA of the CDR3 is TGTGCCAGCAGCATGACAGGAGGTACCTACGAGCAGTACTTC. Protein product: CASSMTGGTYEQYF.

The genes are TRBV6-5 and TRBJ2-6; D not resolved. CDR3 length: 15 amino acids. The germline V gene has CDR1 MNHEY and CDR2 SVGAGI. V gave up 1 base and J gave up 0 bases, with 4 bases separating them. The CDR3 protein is CASSYYSSGANVLTF. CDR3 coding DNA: TGTGCCAGCAGTTACTATAGCTCTGGGGCCAACGTCCTGACTTTC.

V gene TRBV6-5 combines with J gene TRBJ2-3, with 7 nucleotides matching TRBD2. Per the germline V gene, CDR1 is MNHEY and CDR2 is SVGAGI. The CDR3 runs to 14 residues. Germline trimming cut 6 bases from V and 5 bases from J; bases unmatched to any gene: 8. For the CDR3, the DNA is TGTGCCAGCAGGGGGGGGAGGGAGGGAGATACGCAGTATTTT. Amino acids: CASRGGREGDTQYF.

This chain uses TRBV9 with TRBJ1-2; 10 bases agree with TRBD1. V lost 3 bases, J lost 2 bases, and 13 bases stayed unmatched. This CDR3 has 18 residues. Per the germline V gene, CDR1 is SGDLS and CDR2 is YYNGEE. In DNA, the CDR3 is TGTGCCAGCAGCGCGTCCGACAGGGGGCAGTTTCAGAACTATGGCTACACCTTC. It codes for CASSASDRGQFQNYGYTF.

Here the CDR3 reads CASSPETDRVSGYTF. CDR3 nucleotides: TGTGCCAGCAGTCCCGAGACGGACAGGGTATCCGGCTACACCTTC. The genes are TRBV7-9 and TRBJ1-2; TRBD1 agrees at 8 bases. Trimming at V came to 6 bases and at J to 8 bases, leaving 14 bases not matched to a gene. The CDR3 has 15 residues. Germline CDR1 is SEHNR and CDR2 is FQNEAQ (reference sequence).

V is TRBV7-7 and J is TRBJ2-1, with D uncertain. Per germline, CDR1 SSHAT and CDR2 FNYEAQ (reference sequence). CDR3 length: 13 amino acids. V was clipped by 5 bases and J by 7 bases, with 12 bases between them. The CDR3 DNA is TGTGCCAGCAGCCCCGGGTCAAATAATGAGCAGTTCTTC. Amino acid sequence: CASSPGSNNEQFF.

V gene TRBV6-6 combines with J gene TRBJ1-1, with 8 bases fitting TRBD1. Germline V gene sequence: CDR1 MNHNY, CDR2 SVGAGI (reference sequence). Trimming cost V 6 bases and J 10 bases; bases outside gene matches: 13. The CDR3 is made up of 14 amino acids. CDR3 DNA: TGTGCCAGCAGGCTGACAGGGGAGCTGGGAGGAGCTTTCTTT. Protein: CASRLTGELGGAFF.

This CDR3 is CASSLSGFGANVLTF. In nucleotides, the CDR3 is TGTGCCAGCAGTTTATCAGGGTTTGGGGCCAACGTCCTGACTTTC. V gene TRBV28 combines with J gene TRBJ2-6, with D perhaps TRBD1 (5 bases). Trimming left V 1 base short and J 3 bases short, with 7 bases between. This CDR3 is 15 amino acids long. CDR1 MDHEN and CDR2 SYDVKM come from the germline V gene.

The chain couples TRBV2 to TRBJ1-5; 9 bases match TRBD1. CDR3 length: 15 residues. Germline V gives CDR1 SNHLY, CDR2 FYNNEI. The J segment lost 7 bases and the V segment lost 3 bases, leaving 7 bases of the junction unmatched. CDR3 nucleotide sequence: TGTGCCAGCAGTGATTGGGGACAGGGTGAACAGCCCCAGCATTTT. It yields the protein CASSDWGQGEQPQHF.

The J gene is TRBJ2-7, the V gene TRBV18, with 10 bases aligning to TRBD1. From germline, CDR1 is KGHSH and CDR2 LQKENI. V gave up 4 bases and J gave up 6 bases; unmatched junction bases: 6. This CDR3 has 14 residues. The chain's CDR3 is CASSLRDRGAEQYF. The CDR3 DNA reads TGTGCCAGCTCACTCCGGGACAGGGGTGCCGAGCAGTACTTC.